This entry lists 25 T cell receptor beta chains sequenced from one sample in a study of cytomegalovirus exposure and HLA in healthy donors. The PCR made use of 60 Vbeta and 13 Jbeta primers. Some clones are missing from TCRdb's copy, which holds only in-frame ones; the method was immunoSEQ multiplex PCR. The sample lists tens of thousands of clones, around three quarters occurring once. The sequenced material came from PBMCs. The receptors shown here come from a woman aged 45-65 years in good health and CMV-seropositive.

The chain employs TRBV7-6 and TRBJ2-5; D call uncertain. CDR1 and CDR2 (germline): SGHVS, FNYEAQ. Trimming took 1 base from V and 2 from J, leaving 11 bases between them. The CDR3 has 15 amino acids. The chain's CDR3 is CASSLGSENQETQYF. CDR3 sequence (DNA): TGTGCCAGCAGCTTAGGTTCAGAAAATCAAGAGACCCAGTACTTC.

This clone was detected only a few times. The chain joins TRBV5-6 to TRBJ2-3; the match to TRBD2 covers 12 bases. Unmatched junction bases numbered 9, after V lost 4 bases and J lost 0 bases. Germline V gene lookup returns CDR1 SGHDT and CDR2 YYEEEE. The CDR3 has 18 residues. The CDR3 region has the DNA TGTGCCAGCAGCATGACTAGCGGGAGATCATATAGCACAGATACGCAGTATTTT. Residues: CASSMTSGRSYSTDTQYF.

This chain joins TRBV19 and TRBJ1-1, with D uncertain. The CDR3 length is 14 residues. V was trimmed by 5 bases and J by 4 bases, leaving 14 bases between them. In germline, CDR1 is LNHDA, CDR2 SQIVND (reference sequence). The CDR3 bases are TGTGCCAGTAGTCCATCCCCAGGCATCACTGAAGCTTTCTTT. Amino acid sequence: CASSPSPGITEAFF. The whole variable domain, remainder taken from reference TRBV19 and TRBJ1-1, is DGGITQSPKYLFRKEGQNVTLSCEQNLNHDAMYWYRQDPGQGLRLIYYSQIVNDFQKGDIAEGYSVSREKKESFPLTVTSAQKNPTAFYLCASSPSPGITEAFFGQGTRLTVV.

This clone was detected only a few times. V is TRBV5-1 and J is TRBJ1-1, with no clear D. V lost 0 bases and J lost 3, with 12 bases in between. CDR1 SGHRS and CDR2 YFSETQ come from the germline V gene. CDR3 size: 15 residues. The chain's CDR3 is CASSLASRPDTEAFF. As DNA, the CDR3 is TGCGCCAGCAGCTTGGCCAGCAGGCCCGACACTGAAGCTTTCTTT.

This clone showed up just a few times. This chain connects TRBV28 to TRBJ2-4, with TRBD1 identical over 9 bases. V was pared by 8 bases and J by 1 base, with 15 bases of the junction left unmatched. CDR1 MDHEN and CDR2 SYDVKM come from the germline V gene. The CDR3 has 18 amino acids. The CDR3 DNA is TGTGCCAGCGTACAGGGGGCGCACGGAGTTGGGGCCAAAAACATTCAGTACTTC. Translated, it gives CASVQGAHGVGAKNIQYF.

The J gene is TRBJ1-5, the V gene TRBV5-1, with no clear D. The CDR3 contains 13 residues. V lost 4 bases, J lost 4 bases, and 9 bases lay in between. In germline, CDR1 is SGHRS, CDR2 YFSETQ. In nucleotides, the CDR3 is TGCGCCAGCAGCGAGATTCCAAATCAGCCCCAGCATTTT. It is translated as CASSEIPNQPQHF.

In nucleotides, the CDR3 is TGTGCTAGTGGTTTGGTCGGACCCCTCCACTTT. This codes for CASGLVGPLHF. The V call is TRBV12-5, the J call TRBJ1-6, with D unclear. The length of the CDR3 is 11 residues. Germline CDR1 reads LGHNT; CDR2 reads FRNRAP. Trimming stripped 0 bases from V and 12 bases from J, with 3 bases between.

V is TRBV15 and J is TRBJ2-1, with 8 bases aligning to TRBD2. This CDR3 contains 17 residues. Germline V gives CDR1 LNHNV, CDR2 YYDKDF (reference sequence). V lost 0 bases to trimming and J lost 4 bases; unmatched junction nucleotides: 8. This chain's CDR3 is CATSRDMGLVRYNEQFF. For the CDR3, the DNA is TGTGCCACCAGCAGAGATATGGGACTAGTTCGGTACAATGAGCAGTTCTTC.

The chain is built from TRBV5-1 and TRBJ1-4; D gene unclear. Germline loops: CDR1 SGHRS, CDR2 YFSETQ. V dropped 5 bases and J dropped 4 bases, with 15 bases sitting between them. The CDR3 spans 15 residues. CDR3 in amino acids: CASSRGSEVNEKLFF. CDR3 nucleotides: TGCGCCAGCAGTAGAGGTTCAGAAGTTAATGAAAAACTGTTTTTT.

On this clone: Other DNA sequences in this sample translate to the same CDR3. The chain couples TRBV7-9 to TRBJ1-3, with D perhaps TRBD1 (6 bases). Germline V gene lookup returns CDR1 SEHNR and CDR2 FQNEAQ (reference sequence). This CDR3 has 17 amino acids. Trimming took off 5 bases at V and 0 bases at J, with 17 bases between the two ends. CDR3 sequence: CASSLENRAYSGNTIYF. The CDR3 bases are TGTGCCAGCAGCCTAGAGAACAGGGCCTACTCTGGAAACACCATATATTTT.

Worth noting for this clone: A read error is likely, as this CDR3 ends without the conserved phenylalanine or tryptophan. The chain has TRBV27 and TRBJ2-7, with D tentatively TRBD1 (6 bases). CDR1 and CDR2 (germline): MNHEY, SMNVEV (reference sequence). Trimming stripped 2 bases from V and 2 bases from J, with 10 bases between. The CDR3 contains 14 residues. DNA of the CDR3: TGTGCCAGCAGTTTAGGGTCAGGGGCCTACGAGCAGTACTGC. The encoded protein is CASSLGSGAYEQYC.

This clone came up a few times. V is TRBV4-3 and J is TRBJ2-7; 9 bases agree with TRBD1. Germline V gives CDR1 LGHNA, CDR2 YSLEER. The CDR3 loop spans 16 amino acids. With 1 base clipped from V and 4 bases from J, the junction kept 8 bases outside the gene matches. The CDR3 bases are TGCGCCAGCAGCCAAGCCATCGGGACAGGGTCTTACGAGCAGTACTTC. Amino acids: CASSQAIGTGSYEQYF.

The chain has TRBV5-4 and TRBJ1-1; D unclear. CDR1 and CDR2 from the germline V gene are SGHNT and YYREEE (reference sequence). The CDR3 runs 14 residues. V lost 0 bases and J lost 3, with 9 bases in between. In DNA, the CDR3 is TGTGCCAGCAGCTTGGGATTCGGGGACACTGAAGCTTTCTTT. It codes for CASSLGFGDTEAFF.

About this clone: At one of its ends the junction is not consistent with the germline gene, which may arise from a read error. The V call is TRBV2, the J call TRBJ2-1; the match to TRBD2 covers 8 bases. This CDR3 is built from 14 residues. The germline CDR1 and CDR2 sequences are SNHLY and FYNNEI. Here the CDR3 reads CASSKAGAHNEQFF. DNA for the CDR3: TGTGCCAGCAGTAAAGCGGGAGCCCACAATGAGCAGTTCTTC.

The chain joins TRBV30 to TRBJ2-7; 9 bases match TRBD1. Germline CDR1 is GTSNPN and CDR2 is SVGIG (reference sequence). This CDR3 contains 11 residues. Trimming removed 2 bases from V and 9 bases from J; junction bases left unmatched: 2. CDR3: CAWSLGQGQYF. The CDR3 region has the DNA TGTGCCTGGAGTTTGGGACAGGGGCAGTACTTC.

The CDR3 nucleotides are TGTGCCACCCGAGGACTAGCGGGTACGAACACCGGGGAGCTGTTTTTT. This translates into CATRGLAGTNTGELFF. V is TRBV10-3 and J is TRBJ2-2; 11 bases are shared with TRBD2. CDR1 is ENHRY, CDR2 SYGVKD, per germline. The V gene end was trimmed by 10 bases and the J gene end by 0 bases; junction bases not matched to a gene: 7. The CDR3 sequence is 16 residues long.

The gene calls are TRBV2 and TRBJ2-7, with 7 nucleotides matching TRBD2. Trimming removed 3 bases from V and 0 bases from J; junction bases left unmatched: 2. The CDR3 loop spans 14 amino acids. CDR1 SNHLY and CDR2 FYNNEI come from the germline V gene. CDR3 sequence: CASSDASGSYEQYF. The CDR3, as DNA: TGTGCCAGCAGTGATGCTAGCGGCTCCTACGAGCAGTACTTC. Combining the CDR3 with reference TRBV2 and TRBJ2-7 gives the whole variable domain EPEVTQTPSHQVTQMGQEVILRCVPISNHLYFYWYRQILGQKVEFLVSFYNNEISEKSEIFDDQFSVERPDGSNFTLKIRSTKLEDSAMYFCASSDASGSYEQYFGPGTRLTVT.

The rearrangement links TRBV20-1 to TRBJ1-6; no reliable D call. Looked up from germline, CDR1 is DFQATT and CDR2 is SNEGSKA (reference sequence). V was cut by 6 bases and J by 10 bases, with 10 bases left in between. The CDR3 has 11 amino acids. The CDR3 DNA sequence: TGCAGTGCAGCCCCTCTCTCACCCCTCCACTTT. Its translation: CSAAPLSPLHF.

The rearrangement links TRBV30 to TRBJ2-5; TRBD2 is a possible D gene (5 bases). Germline V gene sequence: CDR1 GTSNPN, CDR2 SVGIG (reference sequence). The CDR3 covers 14 residues. V was trimmed by 5 bases and J by 8 bases, leaving 21 bases between them. CDR3 sequence (DNA): TGTGCCTGGGGCCCATCCGAGCGGCCGGGCACCCAGTACTTC. The encoded protein is CAWGPSERPGTQYF.

For this clone: One end of the junction is discordant with germline, which a read error may explain. This rearrangement joins TRBV2 to TRBJ1-5; tentative D call: TRBD1 (5 bases). The CDR3 has 14 residues. Germline V gene lookup returns CDR1 SNHLY and CDR2 FYNNEI. CDR3 in amino acids: CASSDGRVDQPQHF. The CDR3 coding sequence is TGTGCCAGTAGTGATGGCAGGGTCGATCAGCCCCAGCATTTT.

The V gene is TRBV7-6, the J gene TRBJ2-1, with TRBD2 identical over 10 bases. V lost 5 bases to trimming and J lost 0 bases; unmatched junction nucleotides: 16. The CDR3 spans 20 residues. CDR1 SGHVS and CDR2 FNYEAQ come from the germline V gene. CDR3 in DNA: TGTGCCAGCAGCCTCGACGTGGGTGCTAGCGGGAGACTCTCCTACAATGAGCAGTTCTTC. Translation: CASSLDVGASGRLSYNEQFF.

The table lists this clone with a few counts. The chain combines TRBV5-1 with TRBJ2-1, with TRBD2 matching 14 bases. The trim removed 4 bases at V and 12 bases at J, leaving 15 bases unmatched. The CDR3 spans 17 residues. Per the germline V gene, CDR1 is SGHRS and CDR2 is YFSETQ. CDR3 sequence (DNA): TGCGCCAGCAGCCTAACCCCCGGGACTAGCGGGAGATTGGCGCAGTTCTTC. As protein: CASSLTPGTSGRLAQFF.

In its sample, this clone was seen a few times. The CDR3 reads CASSLGGNSYNEQFF. The CDR3 nucleotides read TGTGCCAGCAGCTTGGGGGGAAACTCCTACAATGAGCAGTTCTTC. This rearrangement joins TRBV11-3 to TRBJ2-1; possibly TRBD2 for D (6 bases). The CDR3 runs to 15 residues. The ends were cut back, 3 bases at V and 0 bases at J, with 9 bases in the middle. Germline values: CDR1 SGHNT, CDR2 YENEEA.

The rearrangement links TRBV2 to TRBJ1-5, with D tentatively TRBD1 (6 bases). CDR1 and CDR2 from the germline V gene are SNHLY and FYNNEI. This CDR3 comprises 19 residues. The germline V and J ends were trimmed by 0 bases and 7 bases, with 25 bases remaining between them. The CDR3 is CASSEAEWATGRSGQPQHF. DNA for the CDR3: TGTGCCAGCAGTGAAGCTGAGTGGGCGACAGGACGATCGGGGCAGCCCCAGCATTTT.

The chain employs TRBV30 and TRBJ2-7; possible D gene TRBD2, 6 bases. The CDR3 runs 13 residues. Trimming left V 5 bases short and J 3 bases short, with 14 bases between. Germline CDR1 is GTSNPN and CDR2 is SVGIG (reference sequence). The CDR3 loop is CAWGRGRLYEQYF. The CDR3 coding sequence is TGTGCCTGGGGCCGGGGGAGGCTCTACGAGCAGTACTTC.